This T cell receptor beta chain appears in the sequencing data of a study of CD8 T cells in Susac syndrome. Study-wide context: Patients with Susac syndrome were, at the time of blood collection, therapy-naive, maintained on corticosteroids, or maintained on intravenous immunoglobulin alone.

With regard to this clonotype: The antigen is not known.

TEMRA cells were FACS-enriched, while CD8+ and CD4+ T cells were negatively isolated. Study findings and constraints: In Susac syndrome, CD8+ expansion was highest in TEMRA and active disease.

Trimming pared 6 bases from V and 8 bases from J, leaving 10 bases between. The CDR3 has 11 amino acids. In germline, CDR1 is SNHLY, CDR2 FYNNEI. The RNA, roughly 0.45 to 1 ug, was put through reverse transcription using random hexamers. Multiplex PCR with immunoSEQ amplified the TCR beta CDR3 across 54 Vbeta and 13 Jbeta. TCRdb re-called the immunoSEQ multiplex PCR reads through MiXCR, storing one row per CDR3 protein. The sample includes some 96,000 distinct CDR3 sequences, 95% of them seen just once. This chain joins TRBV2 and TRBJ1-2; D unresolved. The sequenced material came from CD8+ T cells from PBMCs. The sequence derives from a human donor with Susac syndrome. CDR3 sequence: CASSGPDGYTF. The CDR3 DNA reads TGTGCCAGCAGCGGGCCGGACGGCTACACCTTC.